This T cell receptor beta chain emerged from a study of blood T cell repertoires in COVID-19. Overall study context: Acute-phase and convalescent COVID-19 samples originated in the United States, Italy and Spain.

There are 15 residues in the CDR3. Germline CDR1 reads LNHDA; CDR2 reads SQIVND (reference sequence). V lost 1 base and J lost 2, with 8 bases in between. TCRdb's copy holds only in-frame clones and misses some; the assay was immunoSEQ multiplex PCR. Of about 130,000 clones listed, 85% are singletons. The sample consisted of peripheral blood. The TCR originated in a human donor in a cohort sampled during active COVID-19. The chain joins TRBV19 to TRBJ1-4; D might be TRBD1 (5 bases). This chain's CDR3 is CASSIGGATNEKLFF. CDR3 in DNA: TGTGCCAGTAGTATAGGCGGGGCCACTAATGAAAAACTGTTTTTT.